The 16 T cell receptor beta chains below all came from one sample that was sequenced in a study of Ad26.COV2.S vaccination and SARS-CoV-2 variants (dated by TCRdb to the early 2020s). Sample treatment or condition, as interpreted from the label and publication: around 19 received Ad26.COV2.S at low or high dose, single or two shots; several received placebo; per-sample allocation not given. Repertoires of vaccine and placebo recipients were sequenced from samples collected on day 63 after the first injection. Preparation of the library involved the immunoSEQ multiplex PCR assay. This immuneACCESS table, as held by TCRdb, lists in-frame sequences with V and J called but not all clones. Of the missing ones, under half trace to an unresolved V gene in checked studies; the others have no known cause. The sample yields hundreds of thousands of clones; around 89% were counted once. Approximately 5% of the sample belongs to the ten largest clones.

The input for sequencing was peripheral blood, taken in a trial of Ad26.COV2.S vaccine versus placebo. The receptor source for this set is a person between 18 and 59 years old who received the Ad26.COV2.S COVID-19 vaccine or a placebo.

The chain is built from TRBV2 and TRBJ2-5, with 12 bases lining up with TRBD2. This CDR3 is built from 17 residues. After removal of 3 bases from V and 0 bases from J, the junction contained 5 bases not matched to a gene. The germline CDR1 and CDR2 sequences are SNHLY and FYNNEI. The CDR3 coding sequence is TGTGCCAGCAGTGATCGGCTAGCGGGGGGGTACCAAGAGACCCAGTACTTC. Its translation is CASSDRLAGGYQETQYF.

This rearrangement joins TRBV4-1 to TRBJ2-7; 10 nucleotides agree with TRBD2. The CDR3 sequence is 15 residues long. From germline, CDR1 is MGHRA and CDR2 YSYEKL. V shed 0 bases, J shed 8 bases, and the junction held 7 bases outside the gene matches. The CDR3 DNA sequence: TGCGCCAGCAGCCAAGACGGAGCGGGAGGGGTTCAGCAGTACTTC. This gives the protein CASSQDGAGGVQQYF.

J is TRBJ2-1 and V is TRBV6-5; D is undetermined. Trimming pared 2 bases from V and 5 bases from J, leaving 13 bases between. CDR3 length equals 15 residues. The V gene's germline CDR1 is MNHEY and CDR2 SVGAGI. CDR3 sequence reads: CASSYVRASNNEQFF. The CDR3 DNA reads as TGTGCCAGCAGTTACGTACGCGCTTCGAACAATGAGCAGTTCTTC.

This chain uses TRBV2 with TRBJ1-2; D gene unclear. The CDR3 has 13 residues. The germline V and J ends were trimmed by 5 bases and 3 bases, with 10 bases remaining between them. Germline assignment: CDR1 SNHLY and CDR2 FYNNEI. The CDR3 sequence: CASSPGRDYGYTF. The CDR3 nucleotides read TGTGCCAGCAGTCCAGGAAGGGACTATGGCTACACCTTC.

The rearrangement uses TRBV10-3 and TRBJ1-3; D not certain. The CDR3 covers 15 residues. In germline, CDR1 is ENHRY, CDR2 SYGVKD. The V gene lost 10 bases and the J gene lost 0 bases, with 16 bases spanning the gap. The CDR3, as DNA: TGTGCCACGACCGAGACTGGGAGCTCTGGAAACACCATATATTTT. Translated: CATTETGSSGNTIYF.

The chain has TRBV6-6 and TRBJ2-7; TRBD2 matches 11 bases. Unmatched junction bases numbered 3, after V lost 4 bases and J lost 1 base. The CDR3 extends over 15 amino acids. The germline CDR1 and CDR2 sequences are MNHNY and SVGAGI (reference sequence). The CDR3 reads CASSSGLAASYEQYF. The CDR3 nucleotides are TGTGCCAGCAGTTCGGGACTAGCGGCGTCCTACGAGCAGTACTTC.

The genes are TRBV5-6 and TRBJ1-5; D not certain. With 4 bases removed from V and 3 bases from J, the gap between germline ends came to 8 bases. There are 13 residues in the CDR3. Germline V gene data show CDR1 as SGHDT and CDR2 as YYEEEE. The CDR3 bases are TGTGCCAGCAGCCTAGGCTTCAATCAGCCCCAGCATTTT. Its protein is CASSLGFNQPQHF.

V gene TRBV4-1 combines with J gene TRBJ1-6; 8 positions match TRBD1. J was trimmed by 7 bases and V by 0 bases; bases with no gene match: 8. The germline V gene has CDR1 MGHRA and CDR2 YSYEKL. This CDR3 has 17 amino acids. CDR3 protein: CASSQDRQGIGNSPLHF. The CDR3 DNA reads TGCGCCAGCAGCCAAGACAGACAGGGGATAGGGAATTCACCCCTCCACTTT.

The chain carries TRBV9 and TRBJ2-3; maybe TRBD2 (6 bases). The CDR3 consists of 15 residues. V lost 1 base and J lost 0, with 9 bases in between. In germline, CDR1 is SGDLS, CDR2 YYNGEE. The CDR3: CASSVSGRSTDTQYF. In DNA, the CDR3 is TGTGCCAGCAGCGTAAGCGGGCGAAGCACAGATACGCAGTATTTT.

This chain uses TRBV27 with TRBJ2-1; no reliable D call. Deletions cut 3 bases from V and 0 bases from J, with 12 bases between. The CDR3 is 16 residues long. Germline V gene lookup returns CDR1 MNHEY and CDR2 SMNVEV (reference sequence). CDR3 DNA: TGTGCCAGCAGTTTGGGTGTCCTAAGCTCCTACAATGAGCAGTTCTTC. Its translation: CASSLGVLSSYNEQFF.

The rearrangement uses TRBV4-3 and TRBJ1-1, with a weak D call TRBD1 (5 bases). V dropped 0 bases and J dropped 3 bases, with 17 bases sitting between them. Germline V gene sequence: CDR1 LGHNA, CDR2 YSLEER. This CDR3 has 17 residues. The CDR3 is CASSQDLVQDTDTEAFF. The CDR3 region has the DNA TGCGCCAGCAGCCAAGATTTGGTCCAGGACACGGACACTGAAGCTTTCTTT.

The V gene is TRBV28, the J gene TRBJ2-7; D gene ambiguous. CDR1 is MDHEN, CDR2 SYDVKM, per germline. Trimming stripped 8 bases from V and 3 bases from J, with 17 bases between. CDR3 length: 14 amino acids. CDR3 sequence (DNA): TGTGCCAGCTCCTGGAGCAGAACCGTCTACGAGCAGTACTTC. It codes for CASSWSRTVYEQYF.

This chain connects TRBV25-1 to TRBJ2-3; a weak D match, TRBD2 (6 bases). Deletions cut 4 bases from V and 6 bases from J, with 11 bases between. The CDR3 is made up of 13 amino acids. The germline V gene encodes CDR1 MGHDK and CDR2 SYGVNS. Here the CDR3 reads CASSGGGWDTQYF. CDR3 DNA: TGTGCCAGCAGTGGCGGAGGGTGGGATACGCAGTATTTT. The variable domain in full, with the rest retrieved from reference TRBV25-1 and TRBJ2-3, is EADIYQTPRYLVIGTGKKITLECSQTMGHDKMYWYQQDPGMELHLIHYSYGVNSTEKGDLSSESTVSRIRTEHFPLTLESARPSHTSQYLCASSGGGWDTQYFGPGTRLTVL.

This CDR3 reads CASSLYTGQSNTGELFF. CDR3 DNA: TGCGCCAGCAGCTTGTATACAGGCCAGTCGAACACCGGGGAGCTGTTTTTT. V and J are TRBV5-1 and TRBJ2-2, with D tentatively TRBD1 (5 bases). The germline V gene has CDR1 SGHRS and CDR2 YFSETQ. CDR3 length: 17 residues. V was shortened by 1 base and J by 0 bases, with 13 bases between the two germline ends.

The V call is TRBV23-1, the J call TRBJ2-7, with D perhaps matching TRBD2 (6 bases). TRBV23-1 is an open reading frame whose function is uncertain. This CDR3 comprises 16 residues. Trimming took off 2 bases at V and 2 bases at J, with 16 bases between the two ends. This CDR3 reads CASSQVGGDPTYEQYF. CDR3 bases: TGCGCCAGCAGTCAAGTGGGCGGGGACCCAACCTACGAGCAGTACTTC.

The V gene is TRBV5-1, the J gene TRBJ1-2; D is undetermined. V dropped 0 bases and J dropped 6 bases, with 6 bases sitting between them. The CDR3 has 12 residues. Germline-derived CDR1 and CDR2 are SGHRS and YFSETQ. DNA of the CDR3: TGCGCCAGCAGCTTGGAGCAGGATGGCTACACCTTC. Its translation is CASSLEQDGYTF.